This TCR beta chain derives from a study of T cells in tumors after PD-1 blockade. Study outcomes and limitations: Blood contained about 40% of the tumor's TCR clonotypes.

Remarks on this clone: The antigen remains undetermined.

TCRdb keeps only in-frame clones here, not all; method: immunoSEQ multiplex PCR. The table lists roughly 14,000 clones, roughly four fifths of them singletons. The germline V and J ends were trimmed by 8 bases and 0 bases, with 11 bases remaining between them. The CDR3 has 14 amino acids. Germline CDR1 reads GTSNPN; CDR2 reads SVGIG (reference sequence). The sequence derives from a human donor with basal cell carcinoma. This material consisted of PBMCs, taken after anti-PD-1 treatment. The chain combines TRBV30 with TRBJ2-6; maybe TRBD1 (5 bases). The CDR3 sequence: CATRQPSGANVLTF. The CDR3 DNA is TGTGCCACCCGACAGCCCTCTGGGGCCAACGTCCTGACTTTC.